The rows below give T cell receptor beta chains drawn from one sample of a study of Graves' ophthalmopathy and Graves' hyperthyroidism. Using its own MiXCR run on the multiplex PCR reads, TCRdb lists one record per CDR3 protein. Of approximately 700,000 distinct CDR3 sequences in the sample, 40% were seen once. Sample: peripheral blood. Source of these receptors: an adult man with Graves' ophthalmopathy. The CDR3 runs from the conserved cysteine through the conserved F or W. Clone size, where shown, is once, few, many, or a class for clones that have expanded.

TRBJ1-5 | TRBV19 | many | CASRNRGYQPQHF
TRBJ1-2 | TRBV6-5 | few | CASSVGEGSYGYTF
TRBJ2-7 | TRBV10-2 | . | CASIGGESGTVAYEQYF
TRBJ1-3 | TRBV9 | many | CASSESGHSGNTIYF
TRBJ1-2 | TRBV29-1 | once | CSLETGHYGYTF
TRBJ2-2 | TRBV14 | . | CASSTTGSRNTGELFF
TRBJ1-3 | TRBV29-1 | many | CSVEAGNGNTIYF
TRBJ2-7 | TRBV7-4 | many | CASSADRTSGRIHEQYF
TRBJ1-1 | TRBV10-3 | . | CATGGEGTVEAFF
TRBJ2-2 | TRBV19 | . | CASTPRRGGGNTGELFF
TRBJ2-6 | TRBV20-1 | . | CSAPQFASGANVLTF
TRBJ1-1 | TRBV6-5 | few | CASGAAQAAFF
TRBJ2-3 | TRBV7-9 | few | CASSLGQLTSTDTQYF
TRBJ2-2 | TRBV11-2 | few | CASSRRGRNTGELFF
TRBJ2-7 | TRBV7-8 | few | CASSLSSGKSYEQYF
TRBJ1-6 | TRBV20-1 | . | CSAYLSGFGDRAPPYNSPLHF
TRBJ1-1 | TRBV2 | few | CASSYTQGYTEAFF
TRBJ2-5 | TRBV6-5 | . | CASSYGLGRGSETQYF
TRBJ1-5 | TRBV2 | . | CASRREIRTQHF
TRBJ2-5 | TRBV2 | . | CASSQVGVGREETQYF
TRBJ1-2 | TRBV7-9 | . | CASSPRTVNYGYTF
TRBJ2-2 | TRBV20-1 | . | CSANRFTGELFF
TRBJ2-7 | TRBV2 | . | CASSETSGGIRTYEQYF
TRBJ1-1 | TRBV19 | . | CASSPAPGGGTTEAFF
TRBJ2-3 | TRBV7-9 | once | CASSQDLAGVADTQYF
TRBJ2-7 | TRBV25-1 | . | CASRTGQSGTHASEQYF
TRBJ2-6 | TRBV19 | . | CASSPAAGANVLTF
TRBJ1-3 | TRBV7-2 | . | CASSFDLTGGFGNTIYF
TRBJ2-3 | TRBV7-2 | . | CASSPDGSGTDTQYF
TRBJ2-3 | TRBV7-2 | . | CASSWTSGELETQYF
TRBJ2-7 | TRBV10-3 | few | CAITPSGASREQYF
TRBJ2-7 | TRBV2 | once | CASSYWGGYEQYF
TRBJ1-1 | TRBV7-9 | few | CASSENRGLSIFPEAFF
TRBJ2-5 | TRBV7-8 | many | CASSFSTGGPRLAETQYF
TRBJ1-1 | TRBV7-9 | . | CASIATRAGKNTEAFF
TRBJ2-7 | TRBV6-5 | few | CATQGTGAYEQYF
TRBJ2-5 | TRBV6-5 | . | CASRRGYVETQYF
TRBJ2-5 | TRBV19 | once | CASGKGTQYF
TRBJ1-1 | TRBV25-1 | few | CASSPGGNEAFF
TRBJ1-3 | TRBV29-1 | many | CSVGLGSGNTIYF
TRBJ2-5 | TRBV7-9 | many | CASSHRASEGTQYF
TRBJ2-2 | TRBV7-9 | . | CASSPRYSGANVLTFGAGTGELFF
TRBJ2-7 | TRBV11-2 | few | CASSLDRSLGEQYF
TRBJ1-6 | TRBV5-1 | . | CTSSGSDDSPLHF
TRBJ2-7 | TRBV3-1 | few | CASSQGPTSQYF
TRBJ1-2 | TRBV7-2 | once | CASSLDKDPGAYGYTF
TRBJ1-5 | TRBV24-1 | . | CAISEATGDNNQPQHF
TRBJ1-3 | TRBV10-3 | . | CASGYPMSRVSGNTIYF
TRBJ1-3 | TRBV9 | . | CASSVGAGRNTIYF
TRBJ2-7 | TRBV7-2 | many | CASSPRGDEQYF